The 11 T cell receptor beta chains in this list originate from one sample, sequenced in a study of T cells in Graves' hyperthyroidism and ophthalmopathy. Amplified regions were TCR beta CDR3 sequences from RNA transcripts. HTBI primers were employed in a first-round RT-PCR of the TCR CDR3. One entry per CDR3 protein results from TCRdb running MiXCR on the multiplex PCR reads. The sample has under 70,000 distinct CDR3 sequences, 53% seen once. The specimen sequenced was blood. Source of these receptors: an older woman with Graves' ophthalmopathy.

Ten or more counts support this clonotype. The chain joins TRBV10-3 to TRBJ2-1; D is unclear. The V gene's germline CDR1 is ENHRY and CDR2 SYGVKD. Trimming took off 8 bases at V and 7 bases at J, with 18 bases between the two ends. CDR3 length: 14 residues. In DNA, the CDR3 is TGTGCCATCGCGAGAGACGACTCTCCGAATGAGCAGTTCTTC. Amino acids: CAIARDDSPNEQFF.

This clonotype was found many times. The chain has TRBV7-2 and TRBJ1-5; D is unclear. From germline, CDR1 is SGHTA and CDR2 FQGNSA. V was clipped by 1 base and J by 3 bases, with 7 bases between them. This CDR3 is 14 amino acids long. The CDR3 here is CASSLDSLNQPQHF. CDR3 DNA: TGTGCCAGCAGCTTAGACAGCCTCAATCAGCCCCAGCATTTT.

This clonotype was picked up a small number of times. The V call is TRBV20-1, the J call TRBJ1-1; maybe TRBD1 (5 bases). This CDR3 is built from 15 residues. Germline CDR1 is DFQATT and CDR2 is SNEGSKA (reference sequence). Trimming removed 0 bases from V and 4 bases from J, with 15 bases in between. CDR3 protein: CSARDRWAGTTEAFF. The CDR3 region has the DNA TGCAGTGCTAGAGATAGATGGGCGGGGACCACTGAAGCTTTCTTT.

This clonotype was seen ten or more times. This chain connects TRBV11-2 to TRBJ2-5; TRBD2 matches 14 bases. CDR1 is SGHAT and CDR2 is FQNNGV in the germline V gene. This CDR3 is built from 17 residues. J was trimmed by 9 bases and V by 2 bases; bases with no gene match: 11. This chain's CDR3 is CASSLMTSGRDLGAQYF. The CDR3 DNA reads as TGTGCCAGCAGCTTAATGACTAGCGGGAGGGACCTCGGGGCCCAGTACTTC.

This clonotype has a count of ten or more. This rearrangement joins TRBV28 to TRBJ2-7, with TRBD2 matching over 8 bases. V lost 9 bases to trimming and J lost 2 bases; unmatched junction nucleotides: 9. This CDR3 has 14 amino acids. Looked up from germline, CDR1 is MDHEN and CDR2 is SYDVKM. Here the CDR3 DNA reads TGTGCCAGTCTGGGACTAGACGACGCCTACGAGCAGTACTTC. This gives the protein CASLGLDDAYEQYF.

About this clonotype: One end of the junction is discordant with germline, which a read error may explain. DNA for the CDR3: TGTGCCAGCAGCCACCCTGGGGCCAACGCCCTGACTTTC. Translated: CASSHPGANALTF. The chain recombines TRBV12-3 or TRBV12-4 with TRBJ2-6; perhaps TRBD1 as D (5 bases). CDR3 length: 13 amino acids.

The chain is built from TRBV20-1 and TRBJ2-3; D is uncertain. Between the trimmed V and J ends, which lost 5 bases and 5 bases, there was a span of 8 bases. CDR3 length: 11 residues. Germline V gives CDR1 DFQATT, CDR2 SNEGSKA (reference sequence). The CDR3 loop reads CSASGVDTQYF. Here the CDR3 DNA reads TGCAGTGCTTCTGGGGTAGATACGCAGTATTTT.

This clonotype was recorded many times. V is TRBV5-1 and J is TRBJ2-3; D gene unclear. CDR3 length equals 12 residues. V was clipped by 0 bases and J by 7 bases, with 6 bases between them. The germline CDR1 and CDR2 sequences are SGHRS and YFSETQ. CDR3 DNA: TGCGCCAGCAGCTTGGCCGAGAATACGCAGTATTTT. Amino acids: CASSLAENTQYF.

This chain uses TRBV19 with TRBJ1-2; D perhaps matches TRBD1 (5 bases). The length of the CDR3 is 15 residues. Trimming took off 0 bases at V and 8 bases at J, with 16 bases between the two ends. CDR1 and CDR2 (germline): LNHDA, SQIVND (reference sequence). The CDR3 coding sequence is TGTGCCAGTAGTATAGATTGGGCAGGGAATCGCGGCTACACCTTC. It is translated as CASSIDWAGNRGYTF.

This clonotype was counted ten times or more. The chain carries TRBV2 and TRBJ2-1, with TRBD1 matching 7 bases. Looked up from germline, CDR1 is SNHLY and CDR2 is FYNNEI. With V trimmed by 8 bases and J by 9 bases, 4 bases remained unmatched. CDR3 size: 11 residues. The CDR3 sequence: CASSRGLEQFF. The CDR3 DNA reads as TGTGCCAGCTCGAGGGGGCTTGAGCAGTTCTTC.

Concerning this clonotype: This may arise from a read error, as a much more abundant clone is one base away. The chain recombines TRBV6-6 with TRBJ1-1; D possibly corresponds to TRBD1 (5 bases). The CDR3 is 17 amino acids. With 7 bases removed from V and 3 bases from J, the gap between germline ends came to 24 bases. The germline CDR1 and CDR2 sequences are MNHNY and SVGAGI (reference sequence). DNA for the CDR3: TGTGCCAGCATAGGGGTGGGGGTGCCGCCAAAAGACACTGAAGCTTTCTTT. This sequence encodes CASIGVGVPPKDTEAFF.